This TCR beta chain was sequenced for a study of blood T cell repertoires in COVID-19. Study details: Sample material is recorded as cDNA or gDNA derived from T cells, B-cell-depleted T cells, or PBMCs.

Method: immunoSEQ multiplex PCR; TCRdb's copy keeps in-frame clones and lacks some. The table has roughly 32,000 clones, around 85% seen once; the top ten hold less than 7%. Trimming removed 5 bases from V and 6 bases from J; junction bases left unmatched: 4. Per the germline V gene, CDR1 is SGHTS and CDR2 is YDEGEE. This CDR3 is 13 amino acids long. This clone was picked up a small number of times. The V call is TRBV5-8, the J call TRBJ1-5; 8 positions agree with TRBD1. This sequence was found in a woman of 80 years or more with active or convalescent COVID-19. The sequenced sample was peripheral blood. CDR3 nucleotide sequence: TGTGCCAGCAGAGGACAGGGTGGTCAGCCCCAGCATTTT. Protein sequence: CASRGQGGQPQHF. Combining the CDR3 with reference TRBV5-8 and TRBJ1-5 gives the whole variable domain EAGVTQSPTHLIKTRGQQATLRCSPISGHTSVYWYQQALGLGLQFLLWYDEGEERNRGNFPPRFSGRQFPNYSSELNVNALELEDSALYLCASRGQGGQPQHFGDGTRLSIL.